This T cell receptor beta chain was sequenced during a study of control samples from healthy donors and cancer patients. After removal of 5 bases from V and 11 bases from J, the junction contained 11 bases not matched to a gene. Germline CDR1 SGHTA, CDR2 FQGNSA. This CDR3 is built from 13 residues. TCRdb's table, derived via immunoSEQ multiplex PCR, lists solely in-frame clones and lacks some. The sample has roughly 88,000 clones, roughly nine tenths seen once. The sequence was obtained from a man aged 45 to 65 in good health. Sequencing was performed on blood. The chain combines TRBV7-2 with TRBJ1-1; 7 bases fit TRBD1. The CDR3 spells CASSNNRGRRAFF. The CDR3 DNA reads as TGTGCCAGCAGCAATAACAGGGGACGGCGGGCTTTCTTT. The whole variable domain, filled in from reference TRBV7-2 and TRBJ1-1, reads GAGVSQSPSNKVTEKGKDVELRCDPISGHTALYWYRQSLGQGLEFLIYFQGNSAPDKSGLPSDRFSAERTGGSVSTLTIQRTQQEDSAVYLCASSNNRGRRAFFGQGTRLTVV.